This TCR beta chain was recorded in a study of blood T cell repertoires in COVID-19. Trimming took 5 bases from V and 2 from J; bases not matched to a gene: 3. This CDR3 is built from 13 residues. Germline lookup yields CDR1 LGHDT and CDR2 YNNKEL (reference sequence). Here immunoSEQ multiplex PCR was the method, and the copy in TCRdb shows in-frame clones only, minus some. Counted here are around 170,000 clones, roughly 90% occurring once; the ten biggest clones make up around a quarter. The clonotype was recovered from a man aged 55 to 70 with acute or convalescent COVID-19. Specimen: peripheral blood. The chain joins TRBV3-1 (or the pseudogene TRBV3-2) to TRBJ2-7; 7 nucleotides align to TRBD1. The CDR3 is CASSSQGAYEQYF. In DNA form, the CDR3 reads TGTGCCAGCAGCTCCCAGGGGGCCTACGAGCAGTACTTC.